Only a few counts were recorded for the clone carrying this T cell receptor beta chain. The antigen remains undetermined. Its ends do not fully match the called genes, so a read error is possible. MiXCR, run by TCRdb on the multiplex PCR reads, gives a single entry per CDR3 protein. The data contain roughly 130,000 distinct CDR3 sequences, just under 20% of them seen just once; the ten biggest clones take up less than 4.5%. Per germline, CDR1 SSHAT and CDR2 FNYEAQ (reference sequence). The CDR3 totals 13 residues. These data come from a study of breast tumors, draining lymph nodes, adjacent tissues. The lymph nodes were axillary draining lymph nodes from breast cancer patients. Study observations and caveats: Compared with basal-like, luminal-like tumors shared significantly more repertoire with nontumor tissue. Tumor repertoires ranked between lymph nodes and nontumor tissue in diversity, with V and J gene preferences. Findings are consistent with lymph node origin and intratumoral expansion of most tumor T cells. Tumor T cell lymph node origin was a supported hypothesis, not proven.

The receptor was isolated from a female donor with breast cancer. Some clones in this sample may be carry-over from other donors' samples. Sample: axillary lymph node tissue. The V call is TRBV7-7, the J call TRBJ2-5; 7 bases line up with TRBD2. DNA for the CDR3: TGTGCTAGCAGCCACGGACTAGAAGAGACCCAGTACTTC. Translation: CASSHGLEETQYF.